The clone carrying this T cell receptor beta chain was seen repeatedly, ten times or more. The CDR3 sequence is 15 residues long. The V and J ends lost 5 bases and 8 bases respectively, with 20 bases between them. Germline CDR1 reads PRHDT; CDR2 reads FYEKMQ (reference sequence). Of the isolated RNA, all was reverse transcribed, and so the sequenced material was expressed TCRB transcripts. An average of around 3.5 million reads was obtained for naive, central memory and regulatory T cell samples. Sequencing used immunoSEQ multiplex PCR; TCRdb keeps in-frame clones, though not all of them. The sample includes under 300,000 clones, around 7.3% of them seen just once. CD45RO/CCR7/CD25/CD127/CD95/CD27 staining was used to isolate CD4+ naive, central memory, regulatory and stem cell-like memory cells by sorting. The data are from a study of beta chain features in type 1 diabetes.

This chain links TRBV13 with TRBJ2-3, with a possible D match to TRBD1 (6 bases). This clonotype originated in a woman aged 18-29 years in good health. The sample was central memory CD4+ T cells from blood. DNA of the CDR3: TGTGCCAGCAGCACCAACAGGGAAGGGAGACGTACGCAGTATTTT. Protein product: CASSTNREGRRTQYF. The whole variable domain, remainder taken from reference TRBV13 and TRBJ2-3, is AAGVIQSPRHLIKEKRETATLKCYPIPRHDTVYWYQQGPGQDPQFLISFYEKMQSDKGSIPDRFSAQQFSDYHSELNMSSLELGDSALYFCASSTNREGRRTQYFGPGTRLTVL.